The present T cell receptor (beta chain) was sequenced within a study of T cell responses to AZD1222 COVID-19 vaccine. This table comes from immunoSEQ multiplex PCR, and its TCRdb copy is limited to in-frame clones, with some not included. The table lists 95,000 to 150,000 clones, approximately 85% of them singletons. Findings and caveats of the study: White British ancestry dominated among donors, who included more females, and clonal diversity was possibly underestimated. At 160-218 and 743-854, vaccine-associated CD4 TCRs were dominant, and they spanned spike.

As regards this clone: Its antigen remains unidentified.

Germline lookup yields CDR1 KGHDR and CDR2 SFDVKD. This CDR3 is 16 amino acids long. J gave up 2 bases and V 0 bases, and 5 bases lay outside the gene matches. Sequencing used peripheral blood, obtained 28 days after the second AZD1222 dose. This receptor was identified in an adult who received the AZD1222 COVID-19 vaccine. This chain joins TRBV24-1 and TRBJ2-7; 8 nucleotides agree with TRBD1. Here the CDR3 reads CATSDLPRTGTYEQYF. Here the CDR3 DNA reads TGTGCCACCAGTGATTTGCCCAGGACAGGGACCTACGAGCAGTACTTC.